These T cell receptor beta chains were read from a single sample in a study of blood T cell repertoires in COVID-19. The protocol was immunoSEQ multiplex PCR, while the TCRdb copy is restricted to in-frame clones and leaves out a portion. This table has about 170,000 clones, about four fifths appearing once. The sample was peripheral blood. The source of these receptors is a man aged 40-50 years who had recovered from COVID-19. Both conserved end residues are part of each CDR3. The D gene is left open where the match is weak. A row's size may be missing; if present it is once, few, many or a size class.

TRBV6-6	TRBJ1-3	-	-	CASSLLTGSGNTIYF	TGTGCCAGCAGTTTATTGACAGGCTCCGGAAACACCATATATTTT
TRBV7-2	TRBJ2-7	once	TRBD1	CASSLAFGDRPYEQYF	TGTGCCAGCAGCTTAGCTTTCGGGGACAGACCCTACGAGCAGTACTTC
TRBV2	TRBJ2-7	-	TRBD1	CASSKSGRDRVYEQYF	TGTGCCAGCAGCAAATCGGGTCGGGACAGGGTATACGAGCAGTACTTC
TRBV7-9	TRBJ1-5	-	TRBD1	CASSLAGQGNDQPQHF	TGTGCCAGCAGCTTAGCGGGACAGGGTAATGATCAGCCCCAGCATTTT
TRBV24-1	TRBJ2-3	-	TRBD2	CATSDWSGMTDTQYF	TGTGCCACCAGTGATTGGAGCGGGATGACAGATACGCAGTATTTT
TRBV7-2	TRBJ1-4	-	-	CASSQLRTVENEKLFF	TGTGCCAGCAGCCAACTGCGGACAGTAGAGAATGAAAAACTGTTTTTT
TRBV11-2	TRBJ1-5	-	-	CASSLGRGAGELLPQHF	TGTGCCAGCAGCTTAGGGCGAGGTGCGGGGGAACTGCTGCCCCAGCATTTT
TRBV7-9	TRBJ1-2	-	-	CASSLGTLGPGYTF	TGTGCCAGCAGCTTAGGGACGTTGGGGCCGGGCTACACCTTC
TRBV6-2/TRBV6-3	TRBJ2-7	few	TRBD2	CASSYSLRGGHRLTYEQYF	TGTGCCAGCAGTTACTCTCTCCGCGGGGGGCACCGACTCACCTACGAGCAGTACTTC
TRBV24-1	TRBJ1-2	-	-	CATSGRGRDGYTF	TGTGCCACCAGTGGCCGGGGGAGAGATGGCTACACCTTC
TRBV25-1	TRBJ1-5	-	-	CASRDTGLNQPQHF	TGTGCCAGCCGAGATACAGGGTTAAATCAGCCCCAGCATTTT
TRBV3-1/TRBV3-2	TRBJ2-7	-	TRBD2	CASSPERVAGGAYEQYF	TGTGCCAGCAGCCCGGAACGAGTAGCGGGGGGAGCCTACGAGCAGTACTTC
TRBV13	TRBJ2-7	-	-	CASNTGYLHEQYF	TGTGCCAGCAATACAGGGTATTTGCACGAGCAGTACTTC
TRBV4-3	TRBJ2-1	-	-	CASSQEGGLPGNEQFF	TGCGCCAGCAGCCAAGAGGGGGGACTCCCAGGCAATGAGCAGTTCTTC